This T cell receptor beta chain was sequenced in a study of T cells in Graves' hyperthyroidism and ophthalmopathy (dated by TCRdb to about 2019). General notes on the study: Peripheral blood was sampled at the time of initial diagnosis, prior to any treatment. To identify TCR V-J signatures that set the groups apart, the researchers used a discovery cohort of more than 95 patients, made up of around 42 with Graves' ophthalmopathy and 57 with stable Graves' hyperthyroidism. Prospective prediction of ophthalmopathy was tested in an independent validation cohort consisting of 18 hyperthyroidism patients and 15 to 17 patients who later progressed to ophthalmopathy. The 90 or so discovery patients were randomly split 7:3 into training and test sets. The study also compared thyroid tissue and blood T-cell repertoires from a handful of Graves' hyperthyroidism patients. Following sampling, methimazole starting at 30 mg daily was given to hyperthyroidism patients, and high-dose intravenous methylprednisolone was given to ophthalmopathy patients. According to the paper, TCR Vbeta CDR3 sequencing was carried out on about 140 peripheral blood samples, which came from 40 to 45 ophthalmopathy, roughly 75 hyperthyroidism and roughly 17 progressor patients. Overall study results and their limits: During validation, the model predicted progression to ophthalmopathy a median of around 7 months ahead of onset, with roughly 65% sensitivity and under 85% specificity. Most expanded thyroid clonotypes (frequency above 0.001) were also detected in blood, a finding suggesting that blood repertoires may reflect thyroid immune responses. A model built on a 13 V-J signature distinguished ophthalmopathy from stable hyperthyroidism, reaching around 90% sensitivity and under 84% specificity in cross-validation and 80%/75% in testing. No statistical method was used to set the sample size in advance, and investigators knew the group allocation.

In the ophthalmopathy patients, disease was moderately to severely active, with a Clinical Activity Score of 3 or more, a NOSPECS grade of 4 or more, and a duration of less than 3 months. The study excluded patients with uncontrolled infections, other autoimmune diseases, pregnancy or lactation. Clinical symptoms, serum thyroxine and TRAb, thyroid ultrasound, and orbital computed tomography formed the basis for the diagnoses. PBMCs were separated from under 12 ml of fresh peripheral blood using Ficoll-Paque density gradient centrifugation. Trizol reagent was used to extract total RNA, and RNA quality was then checked on an Agilent 2100 Bioanalyzer. The germline V gene specifies MNHNS as CDR1 and SASEGT as CDR2. The V end gives up 6 bases and the J end 2 bases, leaving 8 bases in the junction not matched to a gene. The CDR3 goes from the cysteine to the phenylalanine over 15 residues. The kept DNA is CDR3 alone, 45 bases in frame from the first base.

The TCR beta CDR3 regions were amplified from RNA transcripts. The first round of RT-PCR for the TCR CDR3 was performed with the HTBI primer set and the Qiagen OneStep RT-PCR kit. Libraries were constructed in a second round of multiplex PCR, after which size selection and purification were carried out. The libraries were sequenced on an Illumina HiSeq2000 using paired-end 100 bp reads. The published analysis was carried out like this. Raw data were processed with SOAPnuke, discarding reads with adapters, uncalled bases, mean Phred below 15, or no exact constant-primer or identifier match. High-quality paired reads were merged with COPE v1.2.5, and unique nucleotide sequences were defined as clonotypes. MiTCR v1.1 was used to align the clonotypes against IMGT TRBV, TRBD and TRBJ reference segments. Only V-J combinations with frequency above 0.0001, covering 99% to 99.2% of repertoires, were analysed. The TCS score was defined as the ratio of F50 (clonal expansion) to E x V (chaos), calculated using BLOSUM62-based TCRdist between CDR3 peptides within each V-J. Welch's t-statistics and random forest reduced fewer than 600 V-J features to around 14, which were used in a naive Bayes classifier (R e1071). TCRdb passed the public sequencing reads through fastp at Q25 and MiXCR, retaining productive beta sequences. CDR3 protein sequences are deduplicated, and each keeps its most common genes and DNA. TCRdb, not the authors, supplied the V and J calls. The sample table records 530,000 or so distinct CDR3 sequences; roughly 25% of these occur just once. Over 9% of the sample is taken by the ten largest.

On this clonotype itself: Its antigen target is currently unknown. No per-base quality is available; no much larger clone lies one base away.

This clonotype was obtained from a woman between 25 and 40 years old with Graves' ophthalmopathy. The chain couples TRBV6-1 to TRBJ2-7; TRBD1 fits 9 bases in the junction. The sequenced material came from blood. In nucleotides, the sequence is TGTGCCAGCAGCTTGGACAGGGGCCAAACCTACGAGCAGTACTTC. This codes for CASSLDRGQTYEQYF.